Reported below is one TCR beta chain. No antigen is known for it. Libraries were prepared by immunoSEQ multiplex PCR; TCRdb keeps only in-frame clonotypes and omits some of them. The data show just under 65,000 clones, with roughly nine tenths seen just once and about 1.7% held by the top ten. The ends were cut back, 8 bases at V and 5 bases at J, with 15 bases in the middle. The germline V gene encodes CDR1 MDHEN and CDR2 SYDVKM. There are 13 residues in the CDR3. Lymphocytes from graft epithelium and lamina propria were isolated. This record comes from a study of graft-versus-host responses after intestinal transplantation. Study at large: Each recipient received a multivisceral, liver-intestinal, or isolated intestinal graft.

Study-wide findings and caveats: Recipient-marrow GvH clones were detected, some having first appeared in ileum or blood. Graft-versus-host to host-versus-graft clonal ratios in allografts were high in patients with graft-donor T cell macrochimerism.

The source is a human patient who received an intestinal transplant, so some T cells may come from the graft donor. The source material was ileum tissue, sampled roughly 54 weeks after transplant. The chain links TRBV28 to TRBJ1-1; a possible D gene is TRBD1 (5 bases). CDR3 in amino acids: CASGLAGGTEAFF. CDR3 DNA: TGTGCCAGCGGCCTGGCGGGGGGGACTGAAGCTTTCTTT.